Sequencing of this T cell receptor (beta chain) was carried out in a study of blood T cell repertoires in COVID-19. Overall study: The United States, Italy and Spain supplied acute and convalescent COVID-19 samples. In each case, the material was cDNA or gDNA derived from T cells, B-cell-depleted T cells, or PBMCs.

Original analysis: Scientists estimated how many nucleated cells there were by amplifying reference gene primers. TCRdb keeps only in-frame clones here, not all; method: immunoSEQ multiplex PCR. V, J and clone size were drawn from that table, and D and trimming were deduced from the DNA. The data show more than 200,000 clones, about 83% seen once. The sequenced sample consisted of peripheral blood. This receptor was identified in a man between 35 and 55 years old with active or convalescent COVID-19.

CDR3 nucleotide sequence: TGTGCCAGCAGCTTTGAGTCTAGCGGGGGTCCCTTGGGGACCCAGTACTTC. Translating gives CASSFESSGGPLGTQYF. This chain uses TRBV7-2 with TRBJ2-5; 10 nucleotides align to TRBD2. The CDR3 has 17 residues. In germline, CDR1 is SGHTA, CDR2 FQGNSA. After removal of 3 bases from V and 7 bases from J, the junction contained 14 bases not matched to a gene.